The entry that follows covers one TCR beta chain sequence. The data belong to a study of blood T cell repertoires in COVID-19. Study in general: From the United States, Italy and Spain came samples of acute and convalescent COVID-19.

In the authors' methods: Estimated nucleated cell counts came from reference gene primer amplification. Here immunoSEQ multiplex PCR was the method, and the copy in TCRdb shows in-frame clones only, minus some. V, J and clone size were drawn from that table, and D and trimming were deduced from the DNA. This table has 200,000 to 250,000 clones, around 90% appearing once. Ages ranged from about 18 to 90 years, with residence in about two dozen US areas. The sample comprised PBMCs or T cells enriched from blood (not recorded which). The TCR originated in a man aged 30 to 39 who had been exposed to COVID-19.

The CDR3 spells CAWSEVGRLALNTGELFF. CDR3 DNA sequence: TGTGCCTGGAGTGAAGTGGGTCGACTAGCCCTGAACACCGGGGAGCTGTTTTTT. The chain combines TRBV30 with TRBJ2-2, with TRBD2 matching 7 bases. The length of the CDR3 is 18 residues. Germline CDR1 reads GTSNPN; CDR2 reads SVGIG (reference sequence). V shed 1 base, J shed 1 base, and the junction held 12 bases outside the gene matches.